A single sample is the source of the 15 T cell receptor beta chains below, sequenced in a study of cytomegalovirus exposure and HLA in healthy donors. It was with 60 Vbeta and 13 Jbeta primers that the PCR ran. Clones were read by immunoSEQ multiplex PCR, and TCRdb kept only the in-frame ones, dropping some. The data show some 180,000 clones, 84% seen once. Source material: PBMCs. The receptors were gathered from a girl aged 2-10 years in good health and CMV-seropositive.

V is TRBV19 and J is TRBJ2-1; D unclear. CDR3 size: 15 residues. V lost 11 bases and J lost 0, with 17 bases in between. Germline V gene sequence: CDR1 LNHDA, CDR2 SQIVND (reference sequence). CDR3 DNA: TGTGCCTCCACAAACCCAAGGAGCTCCTACAATGAGCAGTTCTTC. It encodes CASTNPRSSYNEQFF. Together with reference TRBV19 and TRBJ2-1, the CDR3 gives the full variable domain: DGGITQSPKYLFRKEGQNVTLSCEQNLNHDAMYWYRQDPGQGLRLIYYSQIVNDFQKGDIAEGYSVSREKKESFPLTVTSAQKNPTAFYLCASTNPRSSYNEQFFGPGTRLTVL.

This clone has a single count. This chain's CDR3 is CASSVAVDTEAFF. The CDR3 nucleotides read TGTGCCAGCAGCGTAGCGGTGGACACTGAAGCTTTCTTT. V and J are TRBV9 and TRBJ1-1; D gene uncertain. CDR1 SGDLS and CDR2 YYNGEE come from the germline V gene. V was clipped by 0 bases and J by 3 bases, with 6 bases between them. The CDR3 totals 13 residues. The full variable domain, completed using reference TRBV9 and TRBJ1-1, is DSGVTQTPKHLITATGQRVTLRCSPRSGDLSVYWYQQSLDQGLQFLIQYYNGEERAKGNILERFSAQQFPDLHSELNLSSLELGDSALYFCASSVAVDTEAFFGQGTRLTVV.

This chain links TRBV5-4 with TRBJ2-5; unclear D gene. V lost 2 bases and J 4 bases, leaving 6 bases between the germline ends. Germline CDR1 is SGHNT and CDR2 is YYREEE (reference sequence). The CDR3 contains 12 residues. CDR3 nucleotides: TGTGCCAGCAGCTTCCCTCGAGAGACCCAGTACTTC. Protein sequence: CASSFPRETQYF.

The V call is TRBV11-2, the J call TRBJ2-2; 7 bases match TRBD2. Unmatched junction bases numbered 10, after V lost 6 bases and J lost 3 bases. Germline V gene lookup returns CDR1 SGHAT and CDR2 FQNNGV. This CDR3 has 16 amino acids. This CDR3 is CASRTLSGGYTGELFF. The CDR3 nucleotides read TGTGCCAGCAGGACACTGTCGGGAGGTTACACCGGGGAGCTGTTTTTT.

This clone has a handful of counts. V gene TRBV5-4 combines with J gene TRBJ2-6, with no clear D. The CDR3 consists of 15 residues. Germline V gene sequence: CDR1 SGHNT, CDR2 YYREEE (reference sequence). Trimming left V 8 bases short and J 2 bases short, with 14 bases between. The CDR3 DNA sequence: TGTGCCAGTGCTTCCGAGAGTCCTGGGGCCAACGTCCTGACTTTC. Residues: CASASESPGANVLTF. Full variable domain (outside the CDR3, taken from reference TRBV5-4 and TRBJ2-6): ETGVTQSPTHLIKTRGQQVTLRCSSQSGHNTVSWYQQALGQGPQFIFQYYREEENGRGNFPPRFSGLQFPNYSSELNVNALELDDSALYLCASASESPGANVLTFGAGSRLTVL.

The chain carries TRBV6-1 and TRBJ2-3; TRBD2 matches 7 bases. The ends lost 5 bases at V and 0 bases at J; junction bases unmatched: 2. CDR1 and CDR2 (germline): MNHNS, SASEGT. The length of the CDR3 is 14 residues. The CDR3 nucleotides are TGTGCCAGCAGTCCTAGCGGTAGCACAGATACGCAGTATTTT. Translating it yields CASSPSGSTDTQYF.

The chain carries TRBV4-1 and TRBJ2-5; tentatively, D is TRBD2 (5 bases). The V end was cut by 0 bases, the J end by 7 bases, with 21 bases between. CDR1 is MGHRA and CDR2 is YSYEKL in the germline V gene. The CDR3 runs 17 residues. CDR3 region: CASSQEDSRVLRGTQYF. The CDR3 DNA is TGCGCCAGCAGCCAAGAAGACTCGCGGGTCCTCCGCGGGACCCAGTACTTC.

The CDR3 loop is CASSKGYRGSNTEAFF. The CDR3 nucleotides are TGTGCCAGCAGCAAAGGGTACCGGGGGAGCAACACTGAAGCTTTCTTT. V is TRBV21-1 and J is TRBJ1-1. TRBV21-1 is termed a pseudogene. The CDR3 has 16 residues.

CDR3 DNA sequence: TGTGCCAGCAGTTCGCGACCCGGGGTCTACGAGCAGTACTTC. Its protein is CASSSRPGVYEQYF. The chain recombines TRBV25-1 with TRBJ2-7; D is perhaps TRBD2 (5 bases). V was pared by 5 bases and J by 3 bases, with 14 bases between. The length of the CDR3 is 14 residues. Germline CDR1 and CDR2: MGHDK and SYGVNS.

The chain employs TRBV29-1 and TRBJ1-3; D is undetermined. Trimming took off 4 bases at V and 0 bases at J, with 13 bases between the two ends. Germline V CDR1 and CDR2: SQVTM, ANQGSEA. CDR3 length: 15 residues. Written as DNA, the CDR3 is TGCAGCGTTGGGCACTACGGGAGCTCTGGAAACACCATATATTTT. Translating it yields CSVGHYGSSGNTIYF.

The chain carries TRBV28 and TRBJ1-2, with 8 positions matching TRBD1. This CDR3 region has 16 residues. The J segment lost 7 bases and the V segment lost 4 bases, leaving 14 bases of the junction unmatched. The germline V gene has CDR1 MDHEN and CDR2 SYDVKM. This CDR3 is CASSYQTQTGERGYTF. The DNA of the CDR3 is TGTGCCAGCAGTTACCAGACCCAGACAGGGGAACGTGGCTACACCTTC.

This chain uses TRBV28 with TRBJ1-5, with no clear D. Germline lookup yields CDR1 MDHEN and CDR2 SYDVKM. The V and J ends lost 4 bases and 1 base respectively, with 29 bases between them. There are 21 residues in the CDR3. CDR3 sequence (DNA): TGTGCCAGCAGTTCTCACAGCCTTTCCGGTTCTGTAACATGGAGCAATCAGCCCCAGCATTTT. Its translation is CASSSHSLSGSVTWSNQPQHF.

V usage is TRBV27 and J usage is TRBJ1-3; 8 nucleotides match TRBD1. Germline values: CDR1 MNHEY, CDR2 SMNVEV (reference sequence). CDR3 length: 18 amino acids. Losses at the gene ends were 6 bases for V and 3 bases for J; bases not matched to a gene: 16. As DNA, the CDR3 is TGTGCCAGCAGCCCAGTTGGGACAGGATTCTTCAGTGGAAACACCATATATTTT. Protein product: CASSPVGTGFFSGNTIYF.

The V call is TRBV6-5, the J call TRBJ1-2; D is undetermined. V lost 5 bases to trimming and J lost 8 bases, with 15 bases between them. CDR3 length: 13 residues. Per germline, CDR1 MNHEY and CDR2 SVGAGI. The CDR3 reads CASSRTAGQGYTF. CDR3 nucleotides: TGTGCCAGCAGTCGTACCGCCGGTCAAGGCTACACCTTC.

The chain is built from TRBV7-2 and TRBJ1-1; TRBD1 might be the D (5 bases). The CDR3 has 17 amino acids. CDR1 is SGHTA, CDR2 FQGNSA, per germline. V was clipped by 3 bases and J by 0 bases, with 17 bases between them. CDR3 nucleotide sequence: TGTGCCAGCAGCTTCCCAGACAGTTTCAAAATGAACACTGAAGCTTTCTTT. This codes for CASSFPDSFKMNTEAFF. The full variable domain, with the rest looked up from reference TRBV7-2 and TRBJ1-1, is GAGVSQSPSNKVTEKGKDVELRCDPISGHTALYWYRQSLGQGLEFLIYFQGNSAPDKSGLPSDRFSAERTGGSVSTLTIQRTQQEDSAVYLCASSFPDSFKMNTEAFFGQGTRLTVV.